This TCR beta chain was retrieved from a study of cytomegalovirus exposure and HLA in healthy donors. From germline, CDR1 is SGHRS and CDR2 YFSETQ. CDR3 length: 13 residues. V was clipped by 0 bases and J by 7 bases, with 8 bases between them. Use of 60 Vbeta and 13 Jbeta primers characterized the PCR. Produced via immunoSEQ multiplex PCR; TCRdb's table is partial and in-frame only. The sample lists some 130,000 clones, approximately 70% occurring once. The source of this sequence is a human donor in good health. The chain carries TRBV5-1 and TRBJ2-1, with a tentative D call TRBD1 (6 bases). The sample was PBMCs. CDR3 residues: CASSLAQGNEQFF. The CDR3 region has the DNA TGCGCCAGCAGCTTGGCCCAGGGGAATGAGCAGTTCTTC. Using reference TRBV5-1 and TRBJ2-1 for the parts outside the CDR3, the full variable domain is KAGVTQTPRYLIKTRGQQVTLSCSPISGHRSVSWYQQTPGQGLQFLFEYFSETQRNKGNFPGRFSGRQFSNSRSEMNVSTLELGDSALYLCASSLAQGNEQFFGPGTRLTVL.